What follows are 8 T cell receptor beta chains derived from one specimen sequenced in a study of blood T cell repertoires in COVID-19. The method was immunoSEQ multiplex PCR; TCRdb's version includes in-frame clones alone and lacks a portion of them. In the table there are about 150,000 clones, around 87% of which are singletons. Sequencing used peripheral blood. The origin of the receptors is a woman between 55 and 75 years old with active or convalescent COVID-19.

This clone came up a few times. This chain links TRBV6-5 with TRBJ1-4; 8 bases line up with TRBD1. The CDR3 sequence is 13 residues long. J was trimmed by 4 bases and V by 6 bases; bases with no gene match: 1. CDR1 is MNHEY and CDR2 is SVGAGI in the germline V gene. This chain's CDR3 is CASRQGGNEKLFF. The DNA for the CDR3 is TGTGCCAGCAGACAGGGGGGTAATGAAAAACTGTTTTTT.

V usage is TRBV3-1 (or the pseudogene TRBV3-2) and J usage is TRBJ1-5; D gene uncertain. The CDR3 loop spans 12 amino acids. Germline CDR1 reads LGHDT; CDR2 reads YNNKEL (reference sequence). V shed 6 bases and J shed 2 bases, with 5 bases lying between them. DNA for the CDR3: TGTGCCAGCAGTCTTGGCAATCAGCCCCAGCATTTT. Translation gives CASSLGNQPQHF.

Comment on this clone: At one end the junction does not follow the germline gene, possibly because of a read error. The genes are TRBV6-6 and TRBJ1-5; the D is unclear. Germline assignment: CDR1 MNHNY and CDR2 SVGAGI (reference sequence). CDR3 length equals 14 residues. CDR3 sequence: CASTYMEANQPQHF. CDR3 nucleotides: TGTGCCAGCACTTACATGGAGGCCAATCAGCCCCAGCATTTT.

The chain joins TRBV7-8 to TRBJ1-2, with D possibly TRBD1 on 5 matching bases. The CDR3 extends over 12 amino acids. Trimming shortened V by 5 bases and J by 4 bases, and 8 bases separated the two germline ends. From germline, CDR1 is SGHVS and CDR2 FQNEAQ. The CDR3 DNA is TGTGCCAGCAGCCCCGGGGGCTATGGCTACACCTTC. Its protein product is CASSPGGYGYTF.

The chain has TRBV5-1 and TRBJ2-2, with 8 bases aligning to TRBD1. Germline V gene data show CDR1 as SGHRS and CDR2 as YFSETQ. V gave up 4 bases and J gave up 3 bases; unmatched junction bases: 8. The length of the CDR3 is 16 residues. The CDR3 region has the DNA TGCGCCAGCAGCAGGACAGGGAGTGGGCACACCGGGGAGCTGTTTTTT. This sequence encodes CASSRTGSGHTGELFF.

This chain joins TRBV6-5 and TRBJ1-5; D is possibly TRBD1 (5 bases). The CDR3 has 15 amino acids. The V end lost 0 bases, the J end lost 0 bases, and 6 bases lay between the germline ends. CDR1 is MNHEY and CDR2 is SVGAGI in the germline V gene. The CDR3 DNA reads as TGTGCCAGCAGTTACTCCAGGGTTAGCAATCAGCCCCAGCATTTT. Its protein is CASSYSRVSNQPQHF.

The V and J genes are TRBV11-3 and TRBJ2-3; 8 positions match TRBD2. This CDR3 is 14 amino acids long. The V and J ends lost 4 bases and 5 bases, in that order; junction bases with no gene match: 5. Germline loops: CDR1 SGHNT, CDR2 YENEEA. The CDR3 region has the DNA TGTGCCAGCAGCTCCCGGGGGGGGGTAGATACGCAGTATTTT. This codes for CASSSRGGVDTQYF.

The chain carries TRBV29-1 and TRBJ1-4; D ambiguous. Germline V gene lookup returns CDR1 SQVTM and CDR2 ANQGSEA. CDR3 length: 10 residues. The V and J ends lost 7 bases and 13 bases respectively, with 13 bases between them. Written as DNA, the CDR3 is TGCAGCGCCATCCAGAATGGACTGTTTTTT. This sequence encodes CSAIQNGLFF.